This T cell receptor beta chain emerged from a study of blood T cell repertoires in COVID-19. Here immunoSEQ multiplex PCR was the method, and the copy in TCRdb shows in-frame clones only, minus some. The data show about 59,000 clones, about 73% seen once. This TCR was sampled from a woman aged 45 to 65 with active or convalescent COVID-19. Material for sequencing was peripheral blood.

The CDR3 sequence: CASSYRTSGMGDTQYF. In DNA, the CDR3 is TGTGCCAGCAGCTATCGAACTAGCGGGATGGGGGATACGCAGTATTTT. The chain combines TRBV3-1 (or the pseudogene TRBV3-2) with TRBJ2-3; 10 bases are a match to TRBD2. Germline loops: CDR1 LGHDT, CDR2 YNNKEL (reference sequence). The length of the CDR3 is 16 residues. With V trimmed by 5 bases and J by 6 bases, 11 bases remained unmatched.